The 12 T cell receptor beta chains given below trace back to one sample, sequenced in a study of radiation and T cells in renal cell carcinoma. Generated by immunoSEQ multiplex PCR, the TCRdb table keeps only in-frame clones and is missing some. This table has 55,000 to 65,000 clones, around 80% appearing once. Time point in this sample: baseline pretreatment blood. The treatment is: 15 Gy SBRT to primary tumor, nephrectomy 4 weeks later. The sequencing here drew on blood, taken from a patient whose treatment included radiotherapy and nephrectomy. The receptors were sampled from a man between 60 and 75 years old with renal cell carcinoma.

The chain uses TRBV9 and TRBJ2-5; 9 bases line up with TRBD1. Germline V gene sequence: CDR1 SGDLS, CDR2 YYNGEE. The CDR3 covers 16 residues. V was pared by 2 bases and J by 0 bases, with 5 bases of the junction left unmatched. The CDR3 DNA sequence: TGTGCCAGCAGCGTTCGACAGGGGGGTTACCAAGAGACCCAGTACTTC. Its protein is CASSVRQGGYQETQYF.

The V gene is TRBV10-1, the J gene TRBJ2-3; 10 nucleotides line up with TRBD2. This CDR3 is 16 amino acids long. J lost 3 bases, V lost 3 bases, and 6 bases had no gene match. Germline V lookup: CDR1 WNHNN, CDR2 SYGVQD (reference sequence). CDR3 protein: CASSDLGLAATDTQYF. CDR3 nucleotides: TGCGCCAGCAGTGACCTTGGACTAGCGGCTACAGATACGCAGTATTTT.

J is TRBJ2-6 and V is TRBV6-1; D might be TRBD1 (6 bases). Trimming cost V 3 bases and J 1 base, with 7 bases left between them. Germline assignment: CDR1 MNHNS and CDR2 SASEGT. The CDR3 is 15 residues long. The CDR3 region is CASSEQGSGANVLTF. The CDR3 DNA is TGTGCCAGCAGTGAGCAGGGGTCTGGGGCCAACGTCCTGACTTTC.

V and J are TRBV7-8 and TRBJ2-5; maybe TRBD2 (7 bases). CDR3 length: 16 residues. V lost 3 bases, J lost 4 bases, and 18 bases lay in between. Germline V gene lookup returns CDR1 SGHVS and CDR2 FQNEAQ. The CDR3 reads CASSLRRGRGRETQYF. CDR3 nucleotide sequence: TGTGCCAGCAGCTTGAGGCGGGGGAGGGGGAGAGAGACCCAGTACTTC.

This chain joins TRBV7-2 and TRBJ2-3; D unclear. The V and J ends lost 4 bases and 2 bases respectively, with 13 bases between them. The CDR3 totals 15 residues. In germline, CDR1 is SGHTA, CDR2 FQGNSA. For the CDR3, the DNA is TGTGCCAGCAGCTCCTCCAGCACGACCACAGATACGCAGTATTTT. It yields the protein CASSSSSTTTDTQYF.

The chain employs TRBV19 and TRBJ2-1; 11 nucleotides line up with TRBD2. The CDR3 contains 16 residues. The junction had 5 bases not matched to a gene; V was cut back by 3 bases and J by 4 bases. Germline V lookup: CDR1 LNHDA, CDR2 SQIVND (reference sequence). CDR3 protein: CASSIGTSGGYNEQFF. CDR3 DNA sequence: TGTGCCAGTAGTATCGGAACTAGCGGGGGTTACAATGAGCAGTTCTTC.

The V and J genes are TRBV19 and TRBJ1-5, with D uncertain. With 7 bases removed from V and 9 bases from J, the gap between germline ends came to 16 bases. CDR1 LNHDA and CDR2 SQIVND come from the germline V gene (reference sequence). The CDR3 runs to 13 residues. As DNA, the CDR3 is TGTGCCAGTACTCGGACTATCGGTGGGCCCCAGCATTTT. It translates to CASTRTIGGPQHF.

The V and J genes are TRBV25-1 and TRBJ1-1; 8 bases are a match to TRBD1. CDR1 is MGHDK, CDR2 SYGVNS, per germline. V lost 5 bases and J lost 5; bases outside the gene matches: 4. The CDR3 has 13 residues. The DNA of the CDR3 is TGTGCCAGCAGTCAGGGGGCGCGGACTGAAGCTTTCTTT. This translates into CASSQGARTEAFF.

The chain employs TRBV5-8 and TRBJ2-3; 9 nucleotides align to TRBD2. The germline CDR1 and CDR2 sequences are SGHTS and YDEGEE. With V trimmed by 0 bases and J by 2 bases, 4 bases remained unmatched. This CDR3 comprises 16 residues. CDR3 sequence: CASSLAPSGVTDTQYF. The CDR3 DNA is TGTGCCAGCAGCTTGGCGCCTAGCGGGGTCACAGATACGCAGTATTTT. The full variable domain, completed using reference TRBV5-8 and TRBJ2-3, is EAGVTQSPTHLIKTRGQQATLRCSPISGHTSVYWYQQALGLGLQFLLWYDEGEERNRGNFPPRFSGRQFPNYSSELNVNALELEDSALYLCASSLAPSGVTDTQYFGPGTRLTVL.

The chain employs TRBV6-5 and TRBJ1-2, with TRBD1 matching over 7 bases. There are 11 residues in the CDR3. Germline V gene data show CDR1 as MNHEY and CDR2 as SVGAGI. V lost 5 bases and J lost 11; bases outside the gene matches: 5. The DNA of the CDR3 is TGTGCCAGCAGTAAAGGGGACAGATACACCTTC. Protein: CASSKGDRYTF.

The gene calls are TRBV30 and TRBJ2-7; the D is unclear. Germline CDR1 GTSNPN, CDR2 SVGIG (reference sequence). V lost 3 bases and J 3 bases, leaving 6 bases between the germline ends. The CDR3 has 11 residues. The CDR3 nucleotides read TGTGCCTGGAGCCTACGCTACGAGCAGTACTTC. As protein: CAWSLRYEQYF. Based on the CDR3 plus reference TRBV30 and TRBJ2-7, the full variable domain is SQTIHQWPATLVQPVGSPLSLECTVEGTSNPNLYWYRQAAGRGLQLLFYSVGIGQISSEVPQNLSASRPQDRQFILSSKKLLLSDSGFYLCAWSLRYEQYFGPGTRLTVT.

V usage is TRBV19 and J usage is TRBJ1-5; maybe TRBD1 (5 bases). Trimming removed 3 bases at V and 8 bases at J, with 17 bases between. In germline, CDR1 is LNHDA, CDR2 SQIVND (reference sequence). The CDR3 consists of 15 residues. The CDR3 DNA follows: TGTGCCAGTAGTATCGGAGGGAGCCGGGGGGAGCCCCAGCATTTT. Protein: CASSIGGSRGEPQHF.